The following is a T cell receptor (beta chain) sequence with its context. CDR3 length equals 9 residues. The sample comes from a study of blood T cell repertoires in COVID-19. About the study: Samples taken during acute and convalescent COVID-19 were collected in the United States, Italy and Spain. From T cells, B-cell-depleted T cells, or PBMCs came the material, which was cDNA or gDNA.

Original analysis: From reference gene primer amplification, estimates of nucleated cell counts were derived. TCRdb's copy holds only in-frame clones and misses some; the assay was immunoSEQ multiplex PCR. V, J and clone size derive from that table, while D and trimming were established from the DNA sequence. The table shows 150,000 to 200,000 clones, with 85% occurring only once. Sequencing input: peripheral blood. The origin of this receptor is a human donor with acute or convalescent COVID-19. The donor label of this sample is uncertain. The rearrangement uses TRBV12-2 and TRBJ1-2. TRBV12-2 is annotated as a pseudogene. In DNA form, the CDR3 reads TGTCCGGGGTGGTATGGCTACACCTTC. Amino acid sequence: CPGWYGYTF.